The present entry profiles one T cell receptor beta chain with its context. These data are taken from a study of T cells in Graves' hyperthyroidism and ophthalmopathy. Study context: Once the initial diagnosis was made, peripheral blood was obtained before any treatment.

The trim removed 3 bases at V and 9 bases at J, leaving 16 bases unmatched. The CDR3 spans 19 residues. The germline gives CDR1 SGHAT, CDR2 FQNNGV. TCR beta CDR3 regions were amplified from RNA transcripts. TCR CDR3 regions were first amplified by RT-PCR with HTBI primers. MiXCR was run by TCRdb on the multiplex PCR reads, yielding one entry per CDR3 protein. The data contain about 260,000 distinct CDR3 sequences, roughly 17% of them singletons. Inclusion characteristics of ophthalmopathy patients comprised a Clinical Activity Score of at least 3, a NOSPECS grade of at least 4, and duration under 3 months.

This chain uses TRBV11-2 with TRBJ2-1; 14 nucleotides align to TRBD2. Sequenced: blood. This TCR derives from a woman under 30 with Graves' ophthalmopathy. In DNA form, the CDR3 reads TGTGCCAGCAGCTTTAATCAGGGAAGGGGACTAGCGGGAGCCGCTGAGCAGTTCTTC. Its protein product is CASSFNQGRGLAGAAEQFF.